The 14 T cell receptor beta chains given below trace back to one sample, sequenced in a study of regulatory T cells in long-lasting Graves disease (dated by TCRdb to the early 2020s). The library relied on multiplex PCR. TCRdb records Illumina HiSeq 4000 as the sequencer. TCR beta libraries were built with iRepertoire HTBI primers and Arm-PCR amplification of CDR3 regions. TCRdb ran its own pipeline on the public reads, namely fastp trimming at Q25 and MiXCR clone calling, and kept in-frame beta chains. For every CDR3 protein sequence, its rows merge into one entry that carries the most common genes and DNA. The sample data list some 320,000 distinct CDR3 sequences, and about 20% of these were observed just once. About two fifths of the sample comes from the top ten. Sample time point, as interpreted from the label and publication: newly diagnosed GD, antithyroid drugs for less than 3 months. RNA was extracted from PBMCs in TRIzol for both TCR sequencing and RNA sequencing.

The sequencing here drew on peripheral blood mononuclear cells (PBMCs), taken at new diagnosis, from a patient treated with antithyroid drugs. The receptor set was obtained from a female donor with Graves disease.

Ten or more counts support this clonotype. The chain employs TRBV11-2 and TRBJ1-6; D might be TRBD1 (6 bases). The germline CDR1 and CDR2 sequences are SGHAT and FQNNGV. Trimming stripped 5 bases from V and 3 bases from J, with 14 bases between. This CDR3 region has 16 residues. CDR3 loop: CASSLRRDIYNSPLHF. The CDR3, as DNA: TGTGCCAGCAGCCTTCGACGGGACATCTATAATTCACCCCTCCACTTT.

This clonotype appeared many times. The chain has TRBV7-9 and TRBJ1-6, with D maybe TRBD1 (6 bases). Between the trimmed V and J ends, which lost 0 bases and 9 bases, there was a span of 12 bases. The CDR3 has 15 residues. Germline V gene sequence: CDR1 SEHNR, CDR2 FQNEAQ (reference sequence). CDR3 sequence: CASSLAQGKSSPLHF. The CDR3 DNA follows: TGTGCCAGCAGCTTAGCGCAGGGGAAGAGTTCACCCCTCCACTTT. The whole variable domain, filled in from reference TRBV7-9 and TRBJ1-6, reads DTGVSQNPRHKITKRGQNVTFRCDPISEHNRLYWYRQTLGQGPEFLTYFQNEAQLEKSRLLSDRFSAERPKGSFSTLEIQRTEQGDSAMYLCASSLAQGKSSPLHFGNGTRLTVT.

At least ten counts were recorded for this clonotype. The chain recombines TRBV30 with TRBJ1-6; D is undetermined. V was shortened by 2 bases and J by 6 bases, with 20 bases between the two germline ends. The CDR3 is made up of 17 amino acids. Germline V lookup: CDR1 GTSNPN, CDR2 SVGIG (reference sequence). The chain's CDR3 is CAWSRQAHHSFNSPLHF. CDR3 nucleotides: TGTGCCTGGAGTCGACAAGCCCATCACTCATTTAATTCACCCCTCCACTTT. The full variable domain, completed using reference TRBV30 and TRBJ1-6, is SQTIHQWPATLVQPVGSPLSLECTVEGTSNPNLYWYRQAAGRGLQLLFYSVGIGQISSEVPQNLSASRPQDRQFILSSKKLLLSDSGFYLCAWSRQAHHSFNSPLHFGNGTRLTVT.

This clonotype was observed many times. The chain employs TRBV3-1 and TRBJ1-5; D is uncertain. Germline V gene lookup returns CDR1 LGHDT and CDR2 YNNKEL (reference sequence). CDR3 length equals 14 residues. The V end was cut by 1 base, the J end by 4 bases, with 8 bases between. The CDR3 protein is CASSQGRGNQPQHF. The CDR3 region has the DNA TGTGCCAGCAGCCAAGGCCGAGGTAATCAGCCCCAGCATTTT.

There are a few counts of this clonotype. The rearrangement joins TRBV3-1 to TRBJ2-5, with TRBD1 identical over 8 bases. CDR1 is LGHDT and CDR2 is YNNKEL in the germline V gene (reference sequence). The CDR3 has 13 amino acids. V lost 4 bases and J lost 11; bases outside the gene matches: 9. The CDR3: CASSLRQGWEQYF. The CDR3 DNA is TGTGCCAGCAGCCTAAGACAGGGGTGGGAGCAGTACTTC.

Ten or more counts support this clonotype. The V call is TRBV27, the J call TRBJ2-1; D call uncertain. The CDR3 consists of 13 residues. Germline values: CDR1 MNHEY, CDR2 SMNVEV (reference sequence). Trimming cost V 1 base and J 10 bases, with 11 bases left between them. The CDR3 bases are TGTGCCAGCAGTTTATTGGCCGAGGCCGAGCAGTTCTTC. Protein sequence: CASSLLAEAEQFF.

The chain carries TRBV28 and TRBJ1-2, with 11 bases matching TRBD1. CDR1 and CDR2 (germline): MDHEN, SYDVKM. V lost 7 bases to trimming and J lost 8 bases; unmatched junction nucleotides: 12. This CDR3 region has 15 residues. The CDR3 nucleotides are TGTGCCAGCAAAGGGTTGGGACAGGGGGTCTGGGGCTACACCTTC. Translation: CASKGLGQGVWGYTF.

This clonotype was observed many times. This chain uses TRBV19 with TRBJ1-5; D is possibly TRBD1 (6 bases). Germline loops: CDR1 LNHDA, CDR2 SQIVND (reference sequence). The length of the CDR3 is 15 residues. The V and J ends lost 7 bases and 0 bases respectively, with 13 bases between them. CDR3 nucleotides: TGTGCCAGTAATTACAGGGACCATAGCAATCAGCCCCAGCATTTT. Protein product: CASNYRDHSNQPQHF.

V gene TRBV6-1 combines with J gene TRBJ1-6, with 7 nucleotides matching TRBD1. The V gene's germline CDR1 is MNHNS and CDR2 SASEGT. This CDR3 comprises 15 residues. After removal of 5 bases from V and 5 bases from J, the junction contained 6 bases not matched to a gene. CDR3: CASSKDRADNSPLHF. In DNA, the CDR3 is TGTGCCAGCAGTAAAGACAGGGCCGATAATTCACCCCTCCACTTT.

The sample holds a few counts of this clonotype. This rearrangement joins TRBV5-1 to TRBJ1-2, with D hard to call. CDR1 and CDR2 from the germline V gene are SGHRS and YFSETQ. The CDR3 runs 13 residues. V was trimmed by 0 bases and J by 7 bases, leaving 10 bases between them. CDR3: CASSLGTSIGYTF. The DNA of the CDR3 is TGCGCCAGCAGCTTGGGGACGTCGATTGGCTACACCTTC.

The table lists this clonotype with many counts. The chain links TRBV18 to TRBJ2-7; tentatively, D is TRBD1 or TRBD2 (5 bases each). The germline V gene encodes CDR1 KGHSH and CDR2 LQKENI. The V end was cut by 4 bases, the J end by 3 bases, with 10 bases between. There are 13 residues in the CDR3. For the CDR3, the DNA is TGTGCCAGCTCACACGGGACGGGCTACGAGCAGTACTTC. It specifies CASSHGTGYEQYF.

This clonotype has a count of ten or more. This rearrangement joins TRBV24-1 to TRBJ2-3, with D unclear. Germline V gene sequence: CDR1 KGHDR, CDR2 SFDVKD. There are 14 residues in the CDR3. Between the trimmed V and J ends, which lost 4 bases and 2 bases, there was a span of 9 bases. The CDR3 spells CATSDKTYTDTQYF. Written as DNA, the CDR3 is TGTGCCACCAGTGACAAGACTTACACAGATACGCAGTATTTT.

This clonotype was recorded many times. V and J are TRBV6-7 and TRBJ1-6; D perhaps matches TRBD1 (6 bases). TRBV6-7 is given ORF status, its function remaining uncertain. The CDR3 is 15 residues long. Trimming cost V 2 bases and J 7 bases, with 12 bases left between them. The CDR3, as DNA: TGTGCCAGCAGTTACCCCAGGGGACGCAATTCACCCCTCCACTTT. Its protein is CASSYPRGRNSPLHF.

This clonotype was seen at least ten times. The J gene is TRBJ2-3, the V gene TRBV20-1, with 10 bases matching TRBD2. The junction had 1 base not matched to a gene; V was cut back by 1 base and J by 3 bases. The germline gives CDR1 DFQATT, CDR2 SNEGSKA (reference sequence). The CDR3 runs to 14 residues. The CDR3 DNA reads as TGCAGTGCTAGAGCTAGCGGGAGAACAGATACGCAGTATTTT. Amino acids: CSARASGRTDTQYF.